This T cell receptor (beta chain) was retrieved from a study of cytomegalovirus exposure and HLA in healthy donors. Study-level points and caveats: A prior analysis recorded that most TCR beta V segments were productive about 90% or about 30% of the time.

The CDR3 covers 14 residues. Germline lookup yields CDR1 LNHDA and CDR2 SQIVND (reference sequence). Trimming removed 5 bases from V and 6 bases from J, with 14 bases in between. With regard to this clone: The target antigen is unknown.

Both 60 Vbeta primers and 13 Jbeta primers went into the PCR. Under the authors' procedure: Around 9.9 million shared chains were among the about 80 million unique TCR beta chains that a later analysis counted. Assay used: immunoSEQ multiplex PCR; TCRdb lists only in-frame clones, some missing. V and J calls and clone size follow that table, whereas D and trimming were derived from the DNA. The data contain 95,000 to 100,000 clones, approximately 77% of them singletons. The chain links TRBV19 to TRBJ2-1, with D possibly TRBD2 on 7 matching bases. What was sequenced was PBMCs. The receptor's source is a female donor in good health and CMV-seronegative. DNA of the CDR3: TGTGCCAGTAGTTGGGGGGGCATCGGCAATGAGCAGTTCTTC. Its protein is CASSWGGIGNEQFF.